The 27 T cell receptor beta chains below all came from one sample that was sequenced in a study of long-term antiretroviral therapy in people with HIV. Sequencing used immunoSEQ v3.0 at survey level. Some clones are missing from TCRdb's copy, which holds only in-frame ones; the method was immunoSEQ multiplex PCR. Of 20,000 to 30,000 clones listed, over 65% are singletons. The sample here was unsorted PBMCs, taken 4.4 years after starting antiretroviral therapy. The origin of the receptors is a man younger than 40 with HIV.

The chain couples TRBV5-1 to TRBJ1-2, with D perhaps matching TRBD1 (5 bases). Germline CDR1 and CDR2: SGHRS and YFSETQ. The CDR3 has 16 amino acids. The V end was cut by 4 bases, the J end by 1 base, with 17 bases between. The CDR3 spells CASSLRPGGFNYGYTF. In DNA, the CDR3 is TGCGCCAGCAGCCTTCGGCCGGGGGGTTTTAACTATGGCTACACCTTC.

The rearrangement joins TRBV5-6 to TRBJ2-5; tentatively, D is TRBD2 (6 bases). Germline CDR1 SGHDT, CDR2 YYEEEE. This CDR3 contains 15 residues. Between the trimmed V and J ends, which lost 0 bases and 1 base, there was a span of 10 bases. The chain's CDR3 is CASSLEFSGQETQYF. CDR3 in DNA: TGTGCCAGCAGCTTGGAGTTTAGCGGCCAAGAGACCCAGTACTTC. The complete variable domain, with remaining parts taken from reference TRBV5-6 and TRBJ2-5, reads DAGVTQSPTHLIKTRGQQVTLRCSPKSGHDTVSWYQQALGQGPQFIFQYYEEEERQRGNFPDRFSGHQFPNYSSELNVNALLLGDSALYLCASSLEFSGQETQYFGPGTRLLVL.

The V gene is TRBV7-6, the J gene TRBJ2-1, with TRBD2 identical over 7 bases. Trimming removed 2 bases from V and 2 bases from J; junction bases left unmatched: 12. Germline V gives CDR1 SGHVS, CDR2 FNYEAQ. CDR3 length equals 18 residues. DNA for the CDR3: TGTGCCAGCAGCTTACTCCCCTTTGCGGGGGAGGCCTACAATGAGCAGTTCTTC. This sequence encodes CASSLLPFAGEAYNEQFF.

This CDR3 reads CASSFGVFDGYTF. CDR3 coding DNA: TGCGCCAGCAGCTTCGGGGTCTTCGATGGCTACACCTTC. The chain joins TRBV5-1 to TRBJ1-2; D remains unclear. Per the germline V gene, CDR1 is SGHRS and CDR2 is YFSETQ. Trimming took 2 bases from V and 6 from J, leaving 11 bases between them. The CDR3 has 13 amino acids. Filled out from reference TRBV5-1 and TRBJ1-2, the complete variable domain reads KAGVTQTPRYLIKTRGQQVTLSCSPISGHRSVSWYQQTPGQGLQFLFEYFSETQRNKGNFPGRFSGRQFSNSRSEMNVSTLELGDSALYLCASSFGVFDGYTFGSGTRLTVV.

This rearrangement joins TRBV29-1 to TRBJ2-1; D is possibly TRBD2 (5 bases). CDR1 SQVTM and CDR2 ANQGSEA come from the germline V gene. V gave up 6 bases and J gave up 4 bases, with 13 bases separating them. CDR3 size: 13 residues. The CDR3, as DNA: TGCAGCGTCGCTCTAACTAGTTACAATGAGCAGTTCTTC. Its protein product is CSVALTSYNEQFF.

V gene TRBV10-1 combines with J gene TRBJ2-1; possibly TRBD1 for D (5 bases). The length of the CDR3 is 12 residues. The V end lost 4 bases, the J end lost 4 bases, and 5 bases lay between the germline ends. Germline V gene sequence: CDR1 WNHNN, CDR2 SYGVQD (reference sequence). CDR3 protein: CASSAGYNEQFF. CDR3 DNA sequence: TGCGCCAGCAGTGCAGGGTACAATGAGCAGTTCTTC.

This chain uses TRBV9 with TRBJ1-1, with D perhaps matching TRBD1 (5 bases). The CDR3 has 15 residues. V lost 4 bases, J lost 1 base, and 14 bases lay in between. Germline values: CDR1 SGDLS, CDR2 YYNGEE. CDR3 DNA: TGTGCCAGCAGCTCTAGCGGGGGTCCGAACACTGAAGCTTTCTTT. Protein product: CASSSSGGPNTEAFF.

The gene calls are TRBV7-9 and TRBJ2-1; D uncertain. The CDR3 is 12 residues long. Germline CDR1 reads SEHNR; CDR2 reads FQNEAQ (reference sequence). Trimming shortened V by 0 bases and J by 7 bases, and 4 bases separated the two germline ends. The CDR3 sequence: CASSLASNEQFF. The CDR3 DNA reads TGTGCCAGCAGCTTAGCGTCGAATGAGCAGTTCTTC.

This clone has just one count. The CDR3 DNA is TGTGCCAGCAGCCCAGGCGCCCTGACAGGGTGGGGGAACACTGAAGCTTTCTTT. Translating it yields CASSPGALTGWGNTEAFF. This rearrangement joins TRBV4-2 to TRBJ1-1; 7 positions match TRBD1. This CDR3 is 18 amino acids long. The germline gives CDR1 LGHNA, CDR2 YNFKEQ. V gave up 4 bases and J gave up 1 base; unmatched junction bases: 15.

The chain carries TRBV28 and TRBJ2-1, with D unresolved. The CDR3 spans 14 residues. Per germline, CDR1 MDHEN and CDR2 SYDVKM. V was shortened by 6 bases and J by 0 bases, with 9 bases between the two germline ends. Here the CDR3 reads CASRTKSSYNEQFF. The DNA for the CDR3 is TGTGCCAGCAGGACGAAAAGCTCCTACAATGAGCAGTTCTTC. The complete variable domain, with remaining parts taken from reference TRBV28 and TRBJ2-1, reads DVKVTQSSRYLVKRTGEKVFLECVQDMDHENMFWYRQDPGLGLRLIYFSYDVKMKEKGDIPEGYSVSREKKERFSLILESASTNQTSMYLCASRTKSSYNEQFFGPGTRLTVL.

The V call is TRBV5-1, the J call TRBJ2-7; no firm D call. The germline V gene has CDR1 SGHRS and CDR2 YFSETQ. Trimming took 1 base from V and 3 from J, leaving 8 bases between them. This CDR3 has 13 residues. The CDR3 DNA reads as TGCGCCAGCAGCTTGCTCCCAGACTACGAGCAGTACTTC. This codes for CASSLLPDYEQYF.

The rearrangement links TRBV6-1 to TRBJ2-7; D perhaps matches TRBD1 (6 bases). Germline CDR1 reads MNHNS; CDR2 reads SASEGT. There are 15 residues in the CDR3. The V gene lost 5 bases and the J gene lost 3 bases, with 17 bases spanning the gap. The CDR3 bases are TGTGCCAGCAGTCCATTAAGGAAAGGGGGCTACGAGCAGTACTTC. Its translation is CASSPLRKGGYEQYF.

The genes are TRBV5-1 and TRBJ2-7; 11 bases line up with TRBD2. The CDR3 covers 17 residues. Trimming took 1 base from V and 2 from J; bases not matched to a gene: 8. Looked up from germline, CDR1 is SGHRS and CDR2 is YFSETQ. The CDR3 bases are TGCGCCAGCAGCTTGTTCCCTAGCGGGGGGCCCCCCTACGAGCAGTACTTC. Translated: CASSLFPSGGPPYEQYF.

V gene TRBV29-1 combines with J gene TRBJ2-1; 10 bases map to TRBD1. V lost 2 bases, J lost 6 bases, and 10 bases stayed unmatched. This CDR3 contains 16 residues. Germline CDR1 and CDR2: SQVTM and ANQGSEA. CDR3 coding DNA: TGCAGCGTTGAAAGTCGAGACAGGGGGCAACGCAATGAGCAGTTCTTC. As protein: CSVESRDRGQRNEQFF.

J is TRBJ2-7 and V is TRBV18; 9 bases are shared with TRBD1. The CDR3 extends over 16 amino acids. V trimming: 0 bases; J trimming: 4 bases; junction bases outside the gene matches: 7. CDR1 is KGHSH, CDR2 LQKENI, per germline. The CDR3 nucleotides are TGTGCCAGCTCACCACCGGACAGGGGTTCTGGGTACGAGCAGTACTTC. Its translation is CASSPPDRGSGYEQYF.

This chain uses TRBV4-1 with TRBJ2-6; D is ambiguous. With 4 bases removed from V and 2 bases from J, the gap between germline ends came to 9 bases. The CDR3 sequence is 15 residues long. CDR1 is MGHRA, CDR2 YSYEKL, per germline. The CDR3 here is CASSPVVPGANVLTF. The CDR3 bases are TGCGCCAGCAGCCCGGTCGTCCCTGGGGCCAACGTCCTGACTTTC.

The rearrangement joins TRBV4-1 to TRBJ2-1, with 10 bases aligning to TRBD2. Trimming removed 0 bases from V and 7 bases from J; junction bases left unmatched: 12. The CDR3 runs 18 residues. Looked up from germline, CDR1 is MGHRA and CDR2 is YSYEKL. The CDR3 is CASSQDVQAGGPWNEQFF. Here the CDR3 DNA reads TGCGCCAGCAGCCAAGATGTGCAAGCGGGAGGGCCGTGGAATGAGCAGTTCTTC.

The chain is built from TRBV5-1 and TRBJ2-3, with D perhaps matching TRBD1 (6 bases). CDR1 is SGHRS and CDR2 is YFSETQ in the germline V gene. V dropped 4 bases and J dropped 0 bases, with 15 bases sitting between them. CDR3 length equals 16 residues. The CDR3 DNA follows: TGCGCCAGCAGCGCAAACAGGGATGCTAGCACAGATACGCAGTATTTT. Translated: CASSANRDASTDTQYF.

The CDR3: CASSASTVSYEQYF. CDR3 DNA: TGCGCCAGCAGCGCTTCGACAGTCTCCTACGAGCAGTACTTC. The rearrangement links TRBV5-1 to TRBJ2-7; D perhaps matches TRBD1 (5 bases). Deletions cut 4 bases from V and 0 bases from J, with 11 bases between. Germline values: CDR1 SGHRS, CDR2 YFSETQ. This CDR3 contains 14 residues.

The chain recombines TRBV5-1 with TRBJ2-3, with no clear D. Trimming left V 0 bases short and J 0 bases short, with 11 bases between. Per the germline V gene, CDR1 is SGHRS and CDR2 is YFSETQ. The CDR3 totals 16 residues. The CDR3 spells CASSLDGSGSTDTQYF. The CDR3 region has the DNA TGCGCCAGCAGCTTGGATGGCAGTGGAAGCACAGATACGCAGTATTTT.

This clone turned up a few times. V and J are TRBV5-1 and TRBJ1-5; D is undetermined. The CDR3 loop spans 14 amino acids. Trimming removed 0 bases at V and 3 bases at J, with 7 bases between. Looked up from germline, CDR1 is SGHRS and CDR2 is YFSETQ. DNA of the CDR3: TGCGCCAGCAGCTTGGACGGCCTCAATCAGCCCCAGCATTTT. This gives the protein CASSLDGLNQPQHF. Based on the CDR3 plus reference TRBV5-1 and TRBJ1-5, the full variable domain is KAGVTQTPRYLIKTRGQQVTLSCSPISGHRSVSWYQQTPGQGLQFLFEYFSETQRNKGNFPGRFSGRQFSNSRSEMNVSTLELGDSALYLCASSLDGLNQPQHFGDGTRLSIL.

The chain employs TRBV27 and TRBJ2-1, with TRBD2 as a possible D gene (6 bases). The V and J ends lost 3 bases and 9 bases respectively, with 15 bases between them. This CDR3 comprises 14 residues. In germline, CDR1 is MNHEY, CDR2 SMNVEV (reference sequence). The CDR3 region is CASSFGTPSAEQFF. In nucleotides, the CDR3 is TGTGCCAGCAGTTTTGGGACTCCATCCGCTGAGCAGTTCTTC.

V usage is TRBV25-1 and J usage is TRBJ2-5; D not certain. The ends were cut back, 4 bases at V and 1 base at J, with 10 bases in the middle. The CDR3 runs to 14 residues. Germline V gene lookup returns CDR1 MGHDK and CDR2 SYGVNS. This CDR3 is CASSGEIFQETQYF. CDR3 nucleotide sequence: TGTGCCAGCAGTGGAGAAATTTTCCAAGAGACCCAGTACTTC.

The rearrangement uses TRBV9 and TRBJ1-1; TRBD1 matches 7 bases. The J segment lost 4 bases and the V segment lost 4 bases, leaving 10 bases of the junction unmatched. Germline assignment: CDR1 SGDLS and CDR2 YYNGEE. This CDR3 has 15 residues. CDR3 loop: CASSHAQGSPTEAFF. The CDR3 nucleotides are TGTGCCAGCAGCCACGCACAGGGGTCCCCCACTGAAGCTTTCTTT. Based on the CDR3 plus reference TRBV9 and TRBJ1-1, the full variable domain is DSGVTQTPKHLITATGQRVTLRCSPRSGDLSVYWYQQSLDQGLQFLIQYYNGEERAKGNILERFSAQQFPDLHSELNLSSLELGDSALYFCASSHAQGSPTEAFFGQGTRLTVV.

This clone has only a few counts. This chain connects TRBV9 to TRBJ1-3, with 7 bases fitting TRBD1. V gave up 2 bases and J gave up 4 bases; unmatched junction bases: 12. The CDR3 contains 17 residues. The germline V gene has CDR1 SGDLS and CDR2 YYNGEE. CDR3 DNA: TGTGCCAGCAGCGTGTACGACAGGGCCCAGACGGGAAACACCATATATTTT. This sequence encodes CASSVYDRAQTGNTIYF.

This clone has only a few counts. Other DNA variants within this sample encode the same CDR3. The rearrangement joins TRBV11-2 to TRBJ2-3; D is unresolved. The CDR3 extends over 12 amino acids. Per germline, CDR1 SGHAT and CDR2 FQNNGV. Trimming pared 1 base from V and 3 bases from J, leaving 2 bases between. The CDR3 DNA is TGTGCCAGCAGCTTAGGTACAGATACGCAGTATTTT. It specifies CASSLGTDTQYF.

The CDR3 reads CASSPRGEGAFF. CDR3 nucleotide sequence: TGCGCCAGCAGCCCCCGCGGGGAAGGAGCTTTCTTT. The chain links TRBV4-1 to TRBJ1-1; no firm D call. The CDR3 has 12 amino acids. Trimming pared 4 bases from V and 10 bases from J, leaving 13 bases between. Germline loops: CDR1 MGHRA, CDR2 YSYEKL.